These 4 T cell receptor beta chains share one sample of origin, sequenced in a study of blood T cell repertoires in COVID-19. The data were produced by immunoSEQ multiplex PCR, yet TCRdb's version contains in-frame clones alone and is incomplete. The table records approximately 75,000 clones, 80% to 95% of them present only once. Sequenced: peripheral blood. All receptors come from a human donor in a cohort sampled during active COVID-19.

This sequence joins TRBV3-1 (or the pseudogene TRBV3-2) and TRBJ2-1, with 7 bases lining up with TRBD2. This CDR3 has 13 residues. With 0 bases clipped from V and 9 bases from J, the junction kept 2 bases outside the gene matches. Germline lookup yields CDR1 LGHDT and CDR2 YNNKEL (reference sequence). The CDR3 region has the DNA TGTGCCAGCAGCCAAGATCCGGGGGGTGAGCAGTTCTTC. This translates into CASSQDPGGEQFF.

In this sample, this clone turned up once. The chain couples TRBV7-2 to TRBJ1-4; D gene unclear. The V gene lost 5 bases and the J gene lost 5 bases, with 12 bases spanning the gap. The CDR3 consists of 14 residues. Per germline, CDR1 SGHTA and CDR2 FQGNSA. The CDR3 protein is CASSPNYQNEKLFF. The CDR3 DNA sequence: TGTGCCAGCAGCCCAAACTACCAAAATGAAAAACTGTTTTTT.

The chain couples TRBV3-1 (or the pseudogene TRBV3-2) to TRBJ2-5; D not resolved. The CDR3 covers 15 residues. Germline V CDR1 and CDR2: LGHDT, YNNKEL (reference sequence). V dropped 6 bases and J dropped 4 bases, with 18 bases sitting between them. CDR3 sequence reads: CASRQRALSGETQYF. The CDR3 nucleotides read TGTGCCAGCAGACAACGTGCCCTTTCGGGAGAGACCCAGTACTTC.

The V call is TRBV27, the J call TRBJ2-1; the match to TRBD2 covers 10 bases. V lost 6 bases and J lost 0; bases outside the gene matches: 5. The CDR3 runs 16 residues. Per germline, CDR1 MNHEY and CDR2 SMNVEV (reference sequence). CDR3 coding DNA: TGTGCCAGCAGGGTAGCGGGGGGAAGCTCCTACAATGAGCAGTTCTTC. Its protein is CASRVAGGSSYNEQFF.